Sequencing of this TCR beta chain was carried out in a study of blood T cell repertoires in COVID-19. The overall study: The United States, Italy and Spain supplied acute and convalescent COVID-19 samples. In each case, the material was cDNA or gDNA derived from T cells, B-cell-depleted T cells, or PBMCs.

In the authors' workflow: Amplification of reference gene primers was used by the study to estimate nucleated cell counts. Profiled with immunoSEQ multiplex PCR; TCRdb holds only in-frame clones, not every one. That table supplies the V and J calls and clone size; D and trimming were determined from the DNA. The repertoire holds more than 200,000 clones, with 70% to 85% as singletons. The CDR3 is 13 residues long. Germline V gene sequence: CDR1 DFQATT, CDR2 SNEGSKA (reference sequence). Trimming pared 3 bases from V and 4 bases from J, leaving 9 bases between. The TCR comes from a woman at least 80 years old with active or convalescent COVID-19. The specimen was peripheral blood. The V gene is TRBV20-1, the J gene TRBJ1-4; no definite D call. The CDR3 loop reads CSASGHLNEKLFF. In DNA, the CDR3 is TGCAGTGCTAGTGGGCACCTTAATGAAAAACTGTTTTTT.